This T cell receptor beta chain was retrieved from a study of blood T cell repertoires in COVID-19. Study-wide context: COVID-19 samples, acute and convalescent, were from the United States, Italy and Spain. The analysed material was cDNA or gDNA that came from T cells, B-cell-depleted T cells, or PBMCs.

In the study's own analysis: Estimates of nucleated cell counts were drawn from the amplification of reference gene primers. The table came from immunoSEQ multiplex PCR; TCRdb's copy has only in-frame clones and leaves some out. The V and J calls and clone size were taken over from that table, and D and trimming were inferred from the DNA. Among 120,000 to 150,000 clones listed, over 65% were seen once. This TCR came from a human donor in a cohort sampled during active COVID-19. The sequenced sample was peripheral blood.

CDR3 bases: TGTGCCAGCTCAGCAGACAGGGCTCAGCCCCAGCATTTT. Protein sequence: CASSADRAQPQHF. This chain joins TRBV18 and TRBJ1-5, with 7 bases fitting TRBD1. The germline V gene encodes CDR1 KGHSH and CDR2 LQKENI. The CDR3 spans 13 residues. Unmatched junction bases numbered 4, after V lost 5 bases and J lost 6 bases.